The rows below give T cell receptor beta chains drawn from one sample of a study of cytomegalovirus exposure and HLA in healthy donors. Here immunoSEQ multiplex PCR was the method, and the copy in TCRdb shows in-frame clones only, minus some. The repertoire holds fewer than 150,000 clones, with 80% as singletons. The sample consisted of PBMCs. All receptors derive from a man between 25 and 39 years old in good health and CMV-seronegative. Both conserved end residues are part of each CDR3. The D gene is left open where the match is weak. Clone size appears in some rows only: once, few, many, or a class for an expanded clone.

v_gene	d_gene	abundance	j_gene	CDR3aa	CDR3nt
TRBV9	-	few	TRBJ1-2	CASSVDTHNYGYTF	TGTGCCAGCAGCGTAGACACGCATAACTATGGCTACACCTTC
TRBV6-4	TRBD1	-	TRBJ1-1	CASREDRTNTEAFF	TGTGCCAGCAGGGAGGACAGGACGAACACTGAAGCTTTCTTT
TRBV11-2	-	few	TRBJ2-7	CASTQGGEQYF	TGTGCCAGCACCCAGGGAGGCGAGCAGTACTTC
TRBV6-1	-	-	TRBJ2-3	CASTVELASTDTQYF	TGTGCCAGCACGGTCGAACTAGCTAGCACAGATACGCAGTATTTT
TRBV5-4	-	few	TRBJ1-5	CATASGKSRNQPQHF	TGTGCCACCGCCTCGGGGAAATCACGCAATCAGCCCCAGCATTTT
TRBV27	TRBD2	once	TRBJ2-1	CASSLRLASYNEQFF	TGTGCCAGCAGTCTCAGACTAGCGAGCTACAATGAGCAGTTCTTC
TRBV28	TRBD1	-	TRBJ1-5	CASRIARGAGVGNQPQHF	TGTGCCAGCAGGATAGCCAGGGGGGCTGGGGTTGGCAATCAGCCCCAGCATTTT
TRBV5-6	-	-	TRBJ1-2	CASSFRDTGGRYTF	TGTGCCAGCAGCTTCCGGGACACCGGAGGCCGCTACACCTTC
TRBV6-5	-	-	TRBJ1-5	CASSLRQNQPQNF	TGTGCCAGCAGTCTCCGACAGAATCAGCCCCAGAATTTT
TRBV28	TRBD1	-	TRBJ2-6	CASSPPGQGIDGANVLTF	TGTGCCAGCAGTCCTCCGGGACAGGGAATTGATGGGGCCAACGTCCTGACTTTC
TRBV6-1	TRBD1	-	TRBJ2-2	CASSPRTGLTGELFF	TGTGCCAGCAGCCCCAGGACAGGGTTGACCGGGGAGCTGTTTTTT
TRBV18	-	-	TRBJ2-3	CASSPSDQDTQYF	TGTGCCAGCTCACCAAGCGACCAAGATACGCAGTATTTT
TRBV7-9	-	-	TRBJ1-5	CASSSIGGNQPQHF	TGTGCCAGCAGCTCAATAGGAGGGAATCAGCCCCAGCATTTT
TRBV11-3	-	-	TRBJ2-1	CASSFSNTEQFF	TGTGCCAGCAGCTTCAGTAATACTGAGCAGTTCTTC
TRBV7-9	-	-	TRBJ1-1	CASLRVAYTEAFF	TGTGCCAGCCTTCGGGTTGCGTACACTGAAGCTTTCTTT
TRBV15	-	-	TRBJ2-1	CATSPPTRRGAIYNEQFF	TGTGCCACCAGCCCACCGACTAGAAGAGGGGCAATCTACAATGAGCAGTTCTTC
TRBV18	-	-	TRBJ2-6	CASSQNSGSSGANVLTF	TGTGCCAGCTCACAAAACAGCGGGTCCTCTGGGGCCAACGTCCTGACTTTC
TRBV7-9	-	-	TRBJ1-4	CASSRRVGEAEKLFF	TGTGCCAGCAGCCGTCGGGTGGGGGAGGCGGAAAAACTGTTTTTT